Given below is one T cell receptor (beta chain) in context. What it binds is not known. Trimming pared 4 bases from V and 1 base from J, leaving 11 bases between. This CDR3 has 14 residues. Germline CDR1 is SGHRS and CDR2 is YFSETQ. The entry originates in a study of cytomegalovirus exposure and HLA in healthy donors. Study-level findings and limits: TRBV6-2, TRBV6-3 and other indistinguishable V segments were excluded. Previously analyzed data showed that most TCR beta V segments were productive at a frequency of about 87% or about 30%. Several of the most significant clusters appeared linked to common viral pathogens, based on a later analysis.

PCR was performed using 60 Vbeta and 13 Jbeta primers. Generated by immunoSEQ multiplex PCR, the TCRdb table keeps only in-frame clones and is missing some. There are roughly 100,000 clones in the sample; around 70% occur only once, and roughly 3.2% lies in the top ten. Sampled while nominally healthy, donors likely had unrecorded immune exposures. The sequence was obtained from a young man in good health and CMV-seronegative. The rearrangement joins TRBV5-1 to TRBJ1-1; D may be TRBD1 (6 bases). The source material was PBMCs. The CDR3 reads CASSPQGPNTEAFF. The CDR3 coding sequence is TGCGCCAGCAGCCCACAGGGCCCGAACACTGAAGCTTTCTTT.